This TCR beta chain came from a study of cytomegalovirus exposure and HLA in healthy donors. Background on the study: The approximately 120 validation repertoires were produced on the same platform as the roughly 670 repertoires of the first cohort. This was reported in a later analysis.

The donors were part of the roughly 120-subject validation cohort, which stood apart from the approximately 670-subject first cohort. General study findings and limits: First-cohort TCR clusters tended to co-occur in the approximately 110 validation repertoires, a later analysis found. Cytomegalovirus status was reportedly diagnosed by the classifier with high specificity and sensitivity.

V lost 1 base and J 0 bases, leaving 12 bases between the germline ends. Germline V gene sequence: CDR1 SGHRS, CDR2 YFSETQ. CDR3 length equals 16 residues. Libraries were prepared by immunoSEQ multiplex PCR; TCRdb keeps only in-frame clonotypes and omits some of them. Among 100,000 to 150,000 clones listed, 75% to 90% were seen once. In this sample, this clone turned up once. Antigen unknown. Sequencing was carried out using PBMCs. The V gene is TRBV5-1, the J gene TRBJ2-3; no definite D call. This sequence was found in a woman younger than 35 in good health and CMV-seronegative. For the CDR3, the DNA is TGCGCCAGCAGCTTGTGGCAGACTCCTAGCACAGATACGCAGTATTTT. Amino acids: CASSLWQTPSTDTQYF.